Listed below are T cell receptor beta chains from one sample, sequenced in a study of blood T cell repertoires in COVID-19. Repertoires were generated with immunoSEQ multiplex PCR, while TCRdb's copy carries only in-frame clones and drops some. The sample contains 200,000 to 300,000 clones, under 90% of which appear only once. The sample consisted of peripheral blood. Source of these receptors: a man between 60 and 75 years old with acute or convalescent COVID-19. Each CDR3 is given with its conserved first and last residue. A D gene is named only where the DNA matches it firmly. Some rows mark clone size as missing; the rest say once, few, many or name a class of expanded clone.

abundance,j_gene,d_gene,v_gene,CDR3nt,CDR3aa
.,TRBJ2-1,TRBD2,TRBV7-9,TGTGCCAGCAGCTTAGGACTAGCGGGGGGAAATGAGCAGTTCTTC,CASSLGLAGGNEQFF
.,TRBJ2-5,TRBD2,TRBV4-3,TGCGCCAGCAGCCAAGAGAGACTAGCTAGGGAGACCCAGTACTTC,CASSQERLARETQYF
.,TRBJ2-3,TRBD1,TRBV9,TGTGCCAGCAGCGCCAGTGGACAGGGGACAGTTACGCAGTATTTT,CASSASGQGTVTQYF
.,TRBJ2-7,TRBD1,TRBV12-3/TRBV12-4,TGTGCCAGCAGTCCCGGGACAGCCGAGCAGTACTTC,CASSPGTAEQYF
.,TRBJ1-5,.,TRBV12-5,TGTGCTAGTGGCCGGGACCGGGAGCCCCAGCTACATTTT,CASGRDREPQLHF
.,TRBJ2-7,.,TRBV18,TGTGCCAGCTCACCACCGTGGACTTACGAGCAGTACTTC,CASSPPWTYEQYF
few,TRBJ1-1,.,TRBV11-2,TGTGCCAGCAGCTTTACATCTAACACTGAAGCTTTCTTT,CASSFTSNTEAFF
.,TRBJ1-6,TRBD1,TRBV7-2,TGTGCCAGCAGACCGGGACAGGGGCGTAATTCACCCCTCCACTTT,CASRPGQGRNSPLHF
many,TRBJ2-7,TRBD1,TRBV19,TGTGCCAGTAGTATAGGGACAGGTGTCTCCTACGAGCAGTACTTC,CASSIGTGVSYEQYF
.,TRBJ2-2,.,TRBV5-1,TGCGCCAGCAGCTTAATTTCGGGAGTCACCGGGGAGCTGTTTTTT,CASSLISGVTGELFF
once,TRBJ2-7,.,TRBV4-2,TGTGCCAGCAGCCCGCTAACAGGGTCCTACGAGCAGTACTTC,CASSPLTGSYEQYF
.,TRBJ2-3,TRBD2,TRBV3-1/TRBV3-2,TGTGCCAGCAGCCAGGGGACTAGCGGGGGGCCGACAGATACGCAGTATTTT,CASSQGTSGGPTDTQYF
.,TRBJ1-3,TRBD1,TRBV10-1,TGCGCCCGGGGCAACGACAGGGGTCTCTCTGGAAACACCATATATTTT,CARGNDRGLSGNTIYF
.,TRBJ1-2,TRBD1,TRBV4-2,TGTGCCAGCAGCCAAGCAGGGGGCGAGGACTATGGCTACACCTTC,CASSQAGGEDYGYTF
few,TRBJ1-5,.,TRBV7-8,TGTGCCAGCAGCTATGGGGCAGGTAGCAATCAGCCCCAGCATTTT,CASSYGAGSNQPQHF
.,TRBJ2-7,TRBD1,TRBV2,TGTGCCAGCAGCTCATTCCAGGGGGCACGGGAGCAGTACTTC,CASSSFQGAREQYF
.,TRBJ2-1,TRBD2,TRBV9,TGTGCCAGCAGCGTAAGGAGCGGGAGCTCCTACAATGAGCAGTTCTTC,CASSVRSGSSYNEQFF
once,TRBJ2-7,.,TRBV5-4,TGTGCCAGCAGCTTGGCAATAATATCCGGGACAAAAACCCCCGAGCAGTACTTC,CASSLAIISGTKTPEQYF
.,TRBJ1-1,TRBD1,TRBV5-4,TGTGCCAGCAGCTCACTAACAGGGGGGCCTGAAGCTTTCTTT,CASSSLTGGPEAFF
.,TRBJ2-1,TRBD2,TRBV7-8,TGTGCCAGCAGCTTTTTTTCGGGAGGAAGGAATGAGCAGTTCTTC,CASSFFSGGRNEQFF
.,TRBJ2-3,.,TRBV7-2,TGTGCCAGCAGCTTAGAAATCCAGGATACGCAGTATTTT,CASSLEIQDTQYF
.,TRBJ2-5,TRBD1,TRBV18,TGTGCCAGCTCACCCCCTTCCGGACAGGGTCAAGAGACCCAGTACTTC,CASSPPSGQGQETQYF
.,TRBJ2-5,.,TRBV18,TGTGCCAGCTCACCAGGTTGGAGGGACCAAGAGACCCAGTACTTC,CASSPGWRDQETQYF
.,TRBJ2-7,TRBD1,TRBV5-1,TGCGCCAGCAGCGACGGGACAGGTCTATCCTACGAGCAGTACTTC,CASSDGTGLSYEQYF
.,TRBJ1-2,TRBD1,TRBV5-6,TGTGCCAGCAGCTCTCAGGGGGCGTTTGGCTACACCTTC,CASSSQGAFGYTF
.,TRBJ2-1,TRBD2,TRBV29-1,TGCAGCGTTGGCGGGAGGGCGGACAATGAGCAGTTCTTC,CSVGGRADNEQFF
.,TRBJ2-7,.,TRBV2,TGTGCCAGCAGTTCACAAGGGGGGGGCGAGCAGTACTTC,CASSSQGGGEQYF
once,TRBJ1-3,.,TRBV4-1,TGCGCCAGCAGCCAAGGAGGGGGACCCTCACTCTCTGGAAACACCATATATTTT,CASSQGGGPSLSGNTIYF
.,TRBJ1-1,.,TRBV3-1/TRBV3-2,TGTGCCAGCCGGGTCGGGGTGAACACTGAAGCTTTCTTT,CASRVGVNTEAFF
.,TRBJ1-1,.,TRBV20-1,TGCAGTGCTAGAGCGAAGAGTGAAGCTTTCTTT,CSARAKSEAFF
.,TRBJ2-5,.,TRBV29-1,TGCAGCGTCGCTCCTACTAGCTGGGAGACCCAGTACTTC,CSVAPTSWETQYF
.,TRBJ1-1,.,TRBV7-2,TGTGCCAGGGCAGACCAGGCCACTGAAGCTTTCTTT,CARADQATEAFF
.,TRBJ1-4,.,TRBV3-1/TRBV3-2,TGTGCCAGCAGCCAAAGCGGGGCTAATGAAAAACTGTTTTTT,CASSQSGANEKLFF
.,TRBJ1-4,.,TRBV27,TGTGCCAGCAGTTTAAATTTTGGCCTTGAAAAACTGTTTTTT,CASSLNFGLEKLFF
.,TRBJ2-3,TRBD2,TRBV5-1,TGCGCCAGCAGCATCGGGACTAGCGGGGGAGCCTCCACAGATACGCAGTATTTT,CASSIGTSGGASTDTQYF
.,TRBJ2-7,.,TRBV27,TGTGCCAGCAGTTTATCGTGGACACGGAACGGCTACGAGCAGTACTTC,CASSLSWTRNGYEQYF
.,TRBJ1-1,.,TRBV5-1,TGCGCCAGCAGCTTCGACAGGCCCATCAACACTGAAGCTTTCTTT,CASSFDRPINTEAFF
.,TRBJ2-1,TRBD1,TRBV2,TGTGCCAGCTCAGACAGGGTAGGATATGAGCAGTTCTTC,CASSDRVGYEQFF
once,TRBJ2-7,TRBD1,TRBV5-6,TGTGCCAGCAGCTTGTTTTGGGACAGGGTTTCGGAAGAGCAGTACTTC,CASSLFWDRVSEEQYF